This T cell receptor beta chain was recorded in a study of blood T cell repertoires in COVID-19. Profiled with immunoSEQ multiplex PCR; TCRdb holds only in-frame clones, not every one. The sample holds over 350,000 clones, approximately 93% seen once. Germline values: CDR1 GTSNPN, CDR2 SVGIG (reference sequence). The CDR3 runs to 12 residues. V was pared by 1 base and J by 6 bases, with 9 bases between. Specimen: PBMCs or T cells enriched from blood (not recorded which). The V call is TRBV30, the J call TRBJ1-2, with D uncertain. This TCR derives from a woman between 40 and 50 years old who had been exposed to COVID-19. CDR3 DNA sequence: TGTGCCTGGAGTGGCCAACGGGATGGCTACACCTTC. Residues: CAWSGQRDGYTF.